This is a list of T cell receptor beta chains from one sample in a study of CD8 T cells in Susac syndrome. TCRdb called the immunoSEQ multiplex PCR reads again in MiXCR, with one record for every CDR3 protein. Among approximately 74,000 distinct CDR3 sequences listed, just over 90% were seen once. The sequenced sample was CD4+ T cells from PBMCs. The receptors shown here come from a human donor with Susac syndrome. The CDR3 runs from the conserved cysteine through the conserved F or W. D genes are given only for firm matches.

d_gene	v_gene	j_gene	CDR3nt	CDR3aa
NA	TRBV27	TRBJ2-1	TGTGCCAGCAGCCTCATTCTGGCAGATTACAATGAGCAGTTCTTC	CASSLILADYNEQFF
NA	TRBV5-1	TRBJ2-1	TGCGCCAGCAGCTTTGCAGGGATGGGGTCATACAATGAGCAGTTCTTC	CASSFAGMGSYNEQFF
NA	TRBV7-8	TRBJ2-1	TGTGCCAGCAGCTTAGCGTACGCCAGGAACAATGAGCAGTTCTTC	CASSLAYARNNEQFF
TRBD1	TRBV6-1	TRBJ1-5	TGTGCCAGCAGTGGCGGGACAGGGGAGGGCAAGCCCCAGCATTTT	CASSGGTGEGKPQHF
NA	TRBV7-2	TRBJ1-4	TGTGCCAGCAGCATCCGGGGGGGGCAAAAACTGTTTTTT	CASSIRGGQKLFF
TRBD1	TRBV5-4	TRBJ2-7	TGTGCCAGCCACCGCGGGACAGGGCCTCTCTTAAGGGCTGAGTACGAGCAGTACTTC	CASHRGTGPLLRAEYEQYF
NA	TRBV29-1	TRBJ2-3	TGCAGCGGGGGATATGCCGGAGCGGATACGCAGTATTTT	CSGGYAGADTQYF
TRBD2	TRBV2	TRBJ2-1	TGTGCCAGCAGCTACGGGACTAGCGGGATGGGGTTAGGTTACAATGAGCAGTTCTTC	CASSYGTSGMGLGYNEQFF
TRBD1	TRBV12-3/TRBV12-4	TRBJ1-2	TGTGCCAGTAATATTCGCCGACGAGGGACAGGGAAGCCCGCGGACTATGGCTACACCTTC	CASNIRRRGTGKPADYGYTF
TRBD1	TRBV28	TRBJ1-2	TGTGCCAGCAGAAGCGGGACAGGGAACTATGGCTACACCTTC	CASRSGTGNYGYTF